This T cell receptor (beta chain) was sequenced for a study of shared clonotypes between healthy human individuals. CD8 cells classed as naive were CD45RO-negative and positively selected for CCR7, excluding terminally differentiated effector memory CD45RA+ cells. Caucasian adults living in Nashville, Tennessee, provided all samples. From germline, CDR1 is SGHVS and CDR2 FQNEAQ. The V end lost 4 bases, the J end lost 2 bases, and 2 bases lay between the germline ends. The CDR3 has 11 amino acids. Only in-frame clones appear in the TCRdb table, and some are missing; sequencing was by immunoSEQ multiplex PCR. The sample carries 660,000 or so clones, 90% to 97% recorded once. Whole-study findings and limits: Sampling covered nothing but blood. Tissue TCR repertoires likely differ from those found in blood. Generally, naive subsets (rather than memory subsets) showed larger estimated richness. Unshared clonotypes carried lower generation probabilities than those common to all four donors.

Concerning this clone: Its target is not known.

Sequencing used naive CD8+ T cells sorted from blood. The TCR sequence derives from a young woman in good health. The genes are TRBV7-8 and TRBJ1-1; D remains ambiguous. The CDR3 coding sequence is TGTGCCAGCAGCTCAAACACTGAAGCTTTCTTT. It codes for CASSSNTEAFF.